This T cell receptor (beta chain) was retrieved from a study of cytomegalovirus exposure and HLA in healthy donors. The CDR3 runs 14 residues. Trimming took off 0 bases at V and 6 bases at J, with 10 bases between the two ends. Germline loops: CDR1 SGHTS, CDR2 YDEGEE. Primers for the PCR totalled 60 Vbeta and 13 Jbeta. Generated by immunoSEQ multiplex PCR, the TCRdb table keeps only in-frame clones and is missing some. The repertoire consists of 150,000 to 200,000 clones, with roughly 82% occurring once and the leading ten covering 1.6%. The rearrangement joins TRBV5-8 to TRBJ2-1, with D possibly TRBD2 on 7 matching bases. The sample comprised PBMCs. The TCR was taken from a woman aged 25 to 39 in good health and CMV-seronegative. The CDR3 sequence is CASSLDGGPNEQFF. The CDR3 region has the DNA TGTGCCAGCAGCTTGGACGGGGGGCCCAATGAGCAGTTCTTC.